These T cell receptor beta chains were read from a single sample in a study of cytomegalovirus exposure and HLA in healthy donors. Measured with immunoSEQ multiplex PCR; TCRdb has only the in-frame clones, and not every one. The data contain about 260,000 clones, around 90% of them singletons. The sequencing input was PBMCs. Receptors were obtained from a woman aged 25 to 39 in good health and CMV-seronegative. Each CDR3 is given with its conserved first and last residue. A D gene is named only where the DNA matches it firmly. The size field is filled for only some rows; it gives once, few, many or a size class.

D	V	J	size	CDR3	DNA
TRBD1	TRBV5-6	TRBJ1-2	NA	CASSAGQGIYGYTF	TGTGCCAGCAGCGCGGGACAGGGGATCTATGGCTACACCTTC
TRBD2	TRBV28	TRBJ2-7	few	CASSTAGGYQYEQYF	TGTGCCAGCAGTACGGCGGGAGGGTACCAGTACGAGCAGTACTTC
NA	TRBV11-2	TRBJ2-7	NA	CASSLAGGSSYEQYF	TGTGCCAGCAGCTTAGCAGGGGGGAGCTCCTACGAGCAGTACTTC
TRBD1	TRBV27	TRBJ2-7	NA	CASSRLGGQPYEQYF	TGTGCCAGCAGTCGCCTAGGGGGACAGCCCTACGAGCAGTACTTC
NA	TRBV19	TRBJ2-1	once	CASGAATHNEQFF	TGTGCCAGTGGGGCCGCCACCCACAATGAGCAGTTCTTC
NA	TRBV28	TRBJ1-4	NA	CASTPHPGAGHLYEKLFF	TGTGCCAGCACCCCTCACCCCGGGGCGGGACACCTATACGAAAAACTGTTTTTT
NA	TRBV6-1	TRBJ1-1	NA	CASSLWLNTEAFF	TGTGCCAGCAGTTTATGGTTAAACACTGAAGCTTTCTTT
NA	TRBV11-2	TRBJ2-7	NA	CASSFLTDSRGYEQYF	TGTGCCAGCAGCTTCCTAACGGACTCCCGGGGATACGAGCAGTACTTC
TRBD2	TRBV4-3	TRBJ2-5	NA	CASSQDWGGIETQYF	TGCGCCAGCAGCCAAGATTGGGGGGGGATCGAGACCCAGTACTTC
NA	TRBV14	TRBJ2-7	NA	CASSPQGPSYEQYF	TGTGCCAGCAGCCCCCAAGGCCCCTCCTACGAGCAGTACTTC
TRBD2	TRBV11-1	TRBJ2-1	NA	CASSSWTSGSLNEQFF	TGTGCCAGCAGCTCATGGACTAGCGGGAGTCTCAATGAGCAGTTCTTC
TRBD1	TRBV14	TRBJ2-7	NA	CASSLPGQGREQYF	TGTGCCAGCAGCCTCCCGGGACAGGGGCGCGAGCAGTACTTC
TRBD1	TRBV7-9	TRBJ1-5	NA	CASSVDGTGVRQPQHF	TGTGCCAGCAGCGTCGACGGGACAGGGGTAAGGCAGCCCCAGCATTTT
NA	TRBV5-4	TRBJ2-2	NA	CASSYSGTGELFF	TGTGCCAGCAGCTATAGCGGTACCGGGGAGCTGTTTTTT
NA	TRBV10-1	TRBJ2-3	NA	CASSERVVYSTDTQYF	TGCGCCAGCAGTGAGCGGGTAGTTTATAGCACAGATACGCAGTATTTT
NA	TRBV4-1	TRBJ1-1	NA	CASSHRGSEAFF	TGCGCCAGCAGCCACAGGGGATCTGAAGCTTTCTTT
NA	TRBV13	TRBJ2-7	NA	CASSPPTGVGTYEQYF	TGTGCCAGCAGCCCCCCCACTGGGGTAGGGACCTACGAGCAGTACTTC
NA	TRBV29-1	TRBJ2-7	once	CSVGVADRGYEQYF	TGCAGCGTTGGGGTGGCGGATAGGGGTTACGAGCAGTACTTC
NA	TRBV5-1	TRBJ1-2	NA	CASSLDRDYGYTF	TGCGCCAGCAGCTTGGACAGGGACTATGGCTACACCTTC
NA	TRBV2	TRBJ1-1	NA	CASASGPNTEAFF	TGTGCCAGCGCCTCGGGCCCAAACACTGAAGCTTTCTTT